Sequencing of this T cell receptor beta chain was carried out in a study of blood T cell repertoires in COVID-19. Study-wide background: Sites in the United States, Italy and Spain provided acute and convalescent COVID-19 samples. Nucleic acid was either cDNA or gDNA, and it came from T cells, B-cell-depleted T cells, or PBMCs.

Authors' processing steps: By means of reference gene primer amplification, nucleated cell counts were estimated. The data were produced by immunoSEQ multiplex PCR, yet TCRdb's version contains in-frame clones alone and is incomplete. For V, J and clone size, that table is used; D and trimming come from the DNA. Of approximately 390,000 clones listed, nearly 90% are singletons. The V end lost 0 bases, the J end lost 2 bases, and 28 bases lay between the germline ends. Germline CDR1 and CDR2: SGHTA and FQGNSA. The length of the CDR3 is 22 residues. The chain couples TRBV7-2 to TRBJ2-2, with D perhaps TRBD2 (6 bases). Sequencing was carried out using peripheral blood. The receptor was derived from a man in his late teens or twenties with active or convalescent COVID-19. CDR3 protein: CASSLARGQTSADAGNTGELFF. The CDR3 DNA reads TGTGCCAGCAGCTTAGCGCGGGGCCAGACTTCAGCCGATGCAGGAAACACCGGGGAGCTGTTTTTT.